Sequencing of this T cell receptor beta chain was carried out in a study of CD8+CD57+ T cells in acquired aplastic anemia. Background on the study: DNA from sorted CD4+ and CD8+ cells averaged roughly 3.2 ug. Healthy donors gave around 9.9 million reads on average for CD4+ cells. Study-level results: Researchers report that twenty-nine CD8+ CDR3 sequences appeared in both patients and controls.

To note about this clonotype: The target antigen is unknown.

Per germline, CDR1 DFQATT and CDR2 SNEGSKA (reference sequence). This CDR3 region has 15 residues. V dropped 5 bases and J dropped 1 base, with 15 bases sitting between them. Genomic DNA, serving as template, underwent TCR beta VDJ and CDR3 profiling. TCRdb analysed the reads with MiXCR anew, one entry per CDR3 protein. The table records about 40,000 distinct CDR3 sequences, 65% to 70% of them present only once. This TCR was recovered from a human donor in good health, serving as a control. The V call is TRBV20-1, the J call TRBJ2-1, with D maybe TRBD2 (6 bases). The specimen was sorted CD4+, CD8+, or CD8+CD57+ T cells (not recorded which) from PBMCs. CDR3 sequence reads: CSAPILAESYNEQFF. DNA for the CDR3: TGCAGTGCTCCGATACTAGCCGAGTCCTACAATGAGCAGTTCTTC.